These 4 T cell receptor beta chains came from one sample sequenced in a study of blood T cell repertoires in COVID-19. The method was immunoSEQ multiplex PCR; TCRdb's version includes in-frame clones alone and lacks a portion of them. Of roughly 66,000 clones in the sample, about 89% were seen once. The sequenced sample was peripheral blood. Receptors were obtained from a human donor in a cohort sampled during active COVID-19.

DNA for the CDR3: TGCGCCAGCAGCCAAGGCGATCGGACTAGGGCTGAAGCTTTCTTT. Protein product: CASSQGDRTRAEAFF. V and J are TRBV4-3 and TRBJ1-1; no clear D. The CDR3 sequence is 15 residues long. Germline values: CDR1 LGHNA, CDR2 YSLEER. V dropped 1 base and J dropped 6 bases, with 15 bases sitting between them.

V usage is TRBV6-6 and J usage is TRBJ1-1, with D perhaps matching TRBD1 (5 bases). V gave up 4 bases and J gave up 4 bases, with 13 bases separating them. The length of the CDR3 is 14 residues. CDR1 and CDR2 from the germline V gene are MNHNY and SVGAGI (reference sequence). CDR3 nucleotides: TGTGCCAGCAGTTTCGGTAGGGGTGGCACTGAAGCTTTCTTT. Residues: CASSFGRGGTEAFF.

This sequence joins TRBV2 and TRBJ2-7, with 11 positions matching TRBD1. This CDR3 region has 13 residues. Trimming took 5 bases from V and 5 from J; bases not matched to a gene: 2. In germline, CDR1 is SNHLY, CDR2 FYNNEI. The CDR3 nucleotides read TGTGCCAGCAGTCGGACAGGGGGCAACGAGCAGTACTTC. Amino acids: CASSRTGGNEQYF.

The chain has TRBV29-1 and TRBJ2-1, with D unclear. Per the germline V gene, CDR1 is SQVTM and CDR2 is ANQGSEA. V lost 5 bases and J 4 bases, leaving 15 bases between the germline ends. This CDR3 has 14 amino acids. The CDR3 bases are TGCAGCGTTCCTAATGACCGGAGATACAATGAGCAGTTCTTC. It codes for CSVPNDRRYNEQFF.